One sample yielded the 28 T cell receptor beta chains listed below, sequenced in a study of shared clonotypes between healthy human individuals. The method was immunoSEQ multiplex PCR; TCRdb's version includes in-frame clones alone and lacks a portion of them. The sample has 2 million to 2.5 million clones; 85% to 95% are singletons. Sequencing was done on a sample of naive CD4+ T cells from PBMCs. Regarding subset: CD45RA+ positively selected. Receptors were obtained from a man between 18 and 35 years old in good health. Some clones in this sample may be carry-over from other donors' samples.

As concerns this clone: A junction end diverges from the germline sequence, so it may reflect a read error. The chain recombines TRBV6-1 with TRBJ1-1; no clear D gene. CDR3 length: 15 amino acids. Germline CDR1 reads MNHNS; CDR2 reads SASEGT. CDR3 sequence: CASSEWGSGKAEAFF. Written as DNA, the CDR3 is TGTGCCAGCAGTGAATGGGGTTCTGGGAAGGCTGAGGCTTTCTTT.

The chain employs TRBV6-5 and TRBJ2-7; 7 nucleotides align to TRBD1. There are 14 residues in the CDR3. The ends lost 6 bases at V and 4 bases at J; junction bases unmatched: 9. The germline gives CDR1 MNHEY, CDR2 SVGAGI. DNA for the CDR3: TGTGCCAGCAGGAGGGGGCAGGGCCCGTACGAGCAGTACTTC. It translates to CASRRGQGPYEQYF.

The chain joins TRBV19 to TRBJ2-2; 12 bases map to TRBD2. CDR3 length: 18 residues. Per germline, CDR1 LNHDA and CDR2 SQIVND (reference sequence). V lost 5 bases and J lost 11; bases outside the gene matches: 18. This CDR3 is CASSRFPGLAGSGTELFF. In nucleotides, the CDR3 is TGTGCCAGTAGTCGTTTCCCCGGACTAGCGGGAAGTGGGACCGAGCTGTTTTTT.

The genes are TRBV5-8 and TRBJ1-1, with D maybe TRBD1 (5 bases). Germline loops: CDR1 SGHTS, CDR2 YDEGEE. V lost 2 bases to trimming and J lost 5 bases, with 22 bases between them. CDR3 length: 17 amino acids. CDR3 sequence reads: CASSFVRDSRMGTEAFF. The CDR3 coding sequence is TGTGCCAGCAGCTTTGTCCGGGACTCTCGAATGGGGACTGAAGCTTTCTTT.

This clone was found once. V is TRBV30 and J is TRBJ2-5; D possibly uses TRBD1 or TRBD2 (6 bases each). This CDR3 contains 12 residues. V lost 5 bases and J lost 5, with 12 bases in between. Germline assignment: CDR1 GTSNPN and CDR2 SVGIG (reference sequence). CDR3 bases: TGTGCCTGGGATCTAGGGGGGGAGACCCAGTACTTC. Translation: CAWDLGGETQYF.

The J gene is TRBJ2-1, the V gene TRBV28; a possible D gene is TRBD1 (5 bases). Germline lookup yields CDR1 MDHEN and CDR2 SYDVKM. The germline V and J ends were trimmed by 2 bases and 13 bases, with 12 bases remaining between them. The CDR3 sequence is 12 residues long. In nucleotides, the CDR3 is TGTGCCAGCAGTTTAACTGGGGCTTTCCAGTTCTTC. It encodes CASSLTGAFQFF.

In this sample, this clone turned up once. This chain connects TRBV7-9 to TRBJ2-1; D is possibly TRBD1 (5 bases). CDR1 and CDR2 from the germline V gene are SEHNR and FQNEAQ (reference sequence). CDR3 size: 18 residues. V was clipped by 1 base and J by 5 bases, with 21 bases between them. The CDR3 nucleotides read TGTGCCAGCAGCTTAGGTCCCCAGGGCAATGGTTTCAACAATGAGCAGTTCTTC. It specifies CASSLGPQGNGFNNEQFF.

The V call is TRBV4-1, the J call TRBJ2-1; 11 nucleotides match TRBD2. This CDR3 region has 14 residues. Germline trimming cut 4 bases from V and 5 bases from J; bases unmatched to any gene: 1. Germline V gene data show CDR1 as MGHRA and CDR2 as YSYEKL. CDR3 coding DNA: TGCGCCAGCAGCCGGGGACTAGCGGACAATGAGCAGTTCTTC. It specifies CASSRGLADNEQFF.

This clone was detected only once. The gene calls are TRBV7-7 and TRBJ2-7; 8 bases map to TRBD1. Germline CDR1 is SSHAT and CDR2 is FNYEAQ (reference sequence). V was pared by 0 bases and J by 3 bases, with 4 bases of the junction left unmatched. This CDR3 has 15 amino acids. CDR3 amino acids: CASSLARGQGYEQYF. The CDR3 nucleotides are TGTGCCAGCAGCTTAGCGCGTGGACAGGGCTACGAGCAGTACTTC.

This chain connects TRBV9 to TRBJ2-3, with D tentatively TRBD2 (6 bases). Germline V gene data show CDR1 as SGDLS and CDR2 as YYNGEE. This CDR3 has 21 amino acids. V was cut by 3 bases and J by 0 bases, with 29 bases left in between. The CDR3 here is CASSAPSEARDTFTSTDTQYF. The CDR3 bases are TGTGCCAGCAGCGCCCCCTCTGAGGCGCGGGATACATTCACTAGCACAGATACGCAGTATTTT.

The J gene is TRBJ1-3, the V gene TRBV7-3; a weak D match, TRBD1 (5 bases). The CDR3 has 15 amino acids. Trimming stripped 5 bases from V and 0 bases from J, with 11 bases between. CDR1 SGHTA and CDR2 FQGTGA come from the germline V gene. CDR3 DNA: TGTGCCAGCAGCCCGGGACCAGACTCTGGAAACACCATATATTTT. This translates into CASSPGPDSGNTIYF.

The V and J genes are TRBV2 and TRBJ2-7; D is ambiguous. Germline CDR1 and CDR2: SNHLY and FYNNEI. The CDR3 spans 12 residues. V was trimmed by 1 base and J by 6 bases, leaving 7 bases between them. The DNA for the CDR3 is TGTGCCAGCAGTGAAGAGGAGTCCGAGCAGTACTTC. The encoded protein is CASSEEESEQYF.

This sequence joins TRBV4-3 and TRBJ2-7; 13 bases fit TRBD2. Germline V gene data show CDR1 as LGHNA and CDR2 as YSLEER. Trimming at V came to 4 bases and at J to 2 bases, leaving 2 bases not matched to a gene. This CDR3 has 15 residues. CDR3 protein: CASSRLAGGPYEQYF. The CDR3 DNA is TGCGCCAGCAGCCGACTAGCGGGAGGCCCCTACGAGCAGTACTTC.

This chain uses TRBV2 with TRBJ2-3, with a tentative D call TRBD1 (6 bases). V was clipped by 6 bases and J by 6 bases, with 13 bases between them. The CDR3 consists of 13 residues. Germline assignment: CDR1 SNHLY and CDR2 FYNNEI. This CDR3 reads CASRTNRADTQYF. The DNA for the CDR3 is TGTGCCAGCAGGACTAACAGGGCCGATACGCAGTATTTT.

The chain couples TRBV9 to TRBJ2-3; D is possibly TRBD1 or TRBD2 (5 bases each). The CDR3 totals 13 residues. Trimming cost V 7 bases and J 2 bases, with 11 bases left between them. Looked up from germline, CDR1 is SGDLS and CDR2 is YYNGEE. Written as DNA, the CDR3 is TGTGCCAGCGGGGACCGGTCCACAGATACGCAGTATTTT. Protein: CASGDRSTDTQYF.

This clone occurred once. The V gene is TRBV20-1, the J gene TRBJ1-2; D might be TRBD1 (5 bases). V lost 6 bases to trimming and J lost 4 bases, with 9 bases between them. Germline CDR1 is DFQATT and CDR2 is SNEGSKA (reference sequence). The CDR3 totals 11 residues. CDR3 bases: TGCAGTGCCAGGGACCCCTATGGCTACACCTTC. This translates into CSARDPYGYTF.

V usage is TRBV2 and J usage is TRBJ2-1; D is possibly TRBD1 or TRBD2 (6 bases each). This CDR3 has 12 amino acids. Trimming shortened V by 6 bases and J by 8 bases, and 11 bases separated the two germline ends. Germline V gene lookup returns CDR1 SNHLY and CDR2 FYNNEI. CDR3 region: CASRGGSYEQFF. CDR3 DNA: TGTGCCAGCAGAGGGGGGAGCTATGAGCAGTTCTTC.

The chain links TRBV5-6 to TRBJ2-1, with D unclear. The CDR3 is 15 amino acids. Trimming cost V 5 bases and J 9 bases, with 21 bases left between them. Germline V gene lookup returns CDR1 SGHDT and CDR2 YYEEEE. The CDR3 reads CASRESRAAIGEQFF. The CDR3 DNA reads TGTGCCAGCAGGGAGTCTAGGGCAGCAATCGGTGAGCAGTTCTTC.

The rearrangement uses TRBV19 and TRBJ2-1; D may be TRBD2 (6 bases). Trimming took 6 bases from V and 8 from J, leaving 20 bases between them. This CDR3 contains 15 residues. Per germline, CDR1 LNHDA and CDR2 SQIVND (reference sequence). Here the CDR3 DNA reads TGTGCCAGTAGCTTCAGCGGGTTGCTATTTTATGAGCAGTTCTTC. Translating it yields CASSFSGLLFYEQFF.

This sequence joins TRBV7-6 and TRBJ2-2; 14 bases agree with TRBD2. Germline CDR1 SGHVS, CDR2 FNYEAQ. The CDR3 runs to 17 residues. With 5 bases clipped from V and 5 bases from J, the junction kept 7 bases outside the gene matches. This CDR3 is CASSPQTSGRVTGELFF. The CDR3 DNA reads TGTGCCAGCAGCCCCCAGACTAGCGGGAGGGTAACCGGGGAGCTGTTTTTT.

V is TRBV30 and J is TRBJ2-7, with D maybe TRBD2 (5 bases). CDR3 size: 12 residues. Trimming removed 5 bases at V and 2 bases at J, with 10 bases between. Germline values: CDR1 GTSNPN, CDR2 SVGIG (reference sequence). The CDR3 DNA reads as TGTGCCTGGGGGGAGCTTACCTACGAGCAGTACTTC. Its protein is CAWGELTYEQYF.

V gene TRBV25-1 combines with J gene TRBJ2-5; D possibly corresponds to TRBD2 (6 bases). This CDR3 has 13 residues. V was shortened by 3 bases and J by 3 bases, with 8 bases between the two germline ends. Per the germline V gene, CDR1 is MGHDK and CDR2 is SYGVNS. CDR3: CASSEGGEETQYF. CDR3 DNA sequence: TGTGCCAGCAGTGAGGGGGGTGAAGAGACCCAGTACTTC.

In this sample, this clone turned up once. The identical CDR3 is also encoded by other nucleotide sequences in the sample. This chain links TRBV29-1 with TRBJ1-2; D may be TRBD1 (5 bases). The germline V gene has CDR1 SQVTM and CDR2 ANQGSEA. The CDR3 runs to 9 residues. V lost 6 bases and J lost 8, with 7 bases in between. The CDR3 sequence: CSVGEGYTF. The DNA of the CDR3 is TGCAGCGTGGGGGAGGGCTACACCTTC.

As DNA, the CDR3 is TGTGCCAGCAGCTTGAGTCTAGGAACCGTATACAATGAGCAGTTCTTC. As protein: CASSLSLGTVYNEQFF. The chain is built from TRBV5-4 and TRBJ2-1, with D uncertain. The germline V gene has CDR1 SGHNT and CDR2 YYREEE (reference sequence). The CDR3 spans 16 residues. V was pared by 1 base and J by 4 bases, with 15 bases between.

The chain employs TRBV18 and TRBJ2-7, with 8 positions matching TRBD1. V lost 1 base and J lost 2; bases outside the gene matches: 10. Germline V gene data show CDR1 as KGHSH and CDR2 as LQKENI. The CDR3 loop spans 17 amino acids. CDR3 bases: TGTGCCAGCTCACCACAAAGCCCGGGACAGGCTCCCTACGAGCAGTACTTC. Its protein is CASSPQSPGQAPYEQYF.

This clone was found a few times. The CDR3 sequence is CASSRDTGGAYGYTF. In nucleotides, the CDR3 is TGTGCCAGCTCACGCGATACAGGGGGCGCCTATGGCTACACCTTC. This chain links TRBV18 with TRBJ1-2; TRBD1 matches 9 bases. Trimming took 4 bases from V and 4 from J; bases not matched to a gene: 7. Germline V gene sequence: CDR1 KGHSH, CDR2 LQKENI. The CDR3 totals 15 residues.

CDR3 coding DNA: TGTGCCATCAGCCTAAATCGTCCCGGGACTAGCGGGTACAACAGCTCCTACGAGCAGTACTTC. The encoded protein is CAISLNRPGTSGYNSSYEQYF. The V and J genes are TRBV10-3 and TRBJ2-7, with 12 bases that match TRBD2. Germline CDR1 and CDR2: ENHRY and SYGVKD. The CDR3 sequence is 21 residues long. Trimming at V came to 6 bases and at J to 0 bases, leaving 21 bases not matched to a gene.

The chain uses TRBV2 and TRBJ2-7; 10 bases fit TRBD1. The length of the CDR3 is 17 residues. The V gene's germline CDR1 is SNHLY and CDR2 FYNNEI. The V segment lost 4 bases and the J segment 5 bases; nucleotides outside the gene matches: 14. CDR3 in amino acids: CASSASYPGQGFHEQYF. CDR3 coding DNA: TGTGCCAGCAGTGCGAGTTACCCGGGACAGGGGTTCCACGAGCAGTACTTC.